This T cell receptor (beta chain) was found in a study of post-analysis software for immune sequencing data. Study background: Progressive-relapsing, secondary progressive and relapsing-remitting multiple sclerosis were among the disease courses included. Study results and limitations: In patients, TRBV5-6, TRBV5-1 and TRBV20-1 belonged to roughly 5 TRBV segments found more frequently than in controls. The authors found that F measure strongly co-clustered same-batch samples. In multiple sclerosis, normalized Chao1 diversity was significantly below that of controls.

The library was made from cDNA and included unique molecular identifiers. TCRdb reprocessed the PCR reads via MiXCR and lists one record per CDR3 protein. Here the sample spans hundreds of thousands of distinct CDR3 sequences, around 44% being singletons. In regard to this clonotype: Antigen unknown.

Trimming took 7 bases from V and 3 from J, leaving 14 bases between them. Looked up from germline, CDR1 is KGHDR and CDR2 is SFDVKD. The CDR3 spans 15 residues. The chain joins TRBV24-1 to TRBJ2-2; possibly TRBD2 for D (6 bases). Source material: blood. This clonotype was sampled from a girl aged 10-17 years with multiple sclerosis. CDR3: CATSPGEVHTGELFF. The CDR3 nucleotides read TGTGCCACCAGCCCCGGGGAGGTGCACACCGGGGAGCTGTTTTTT.